Described below is a single TCR beta chain sequence and its context. Its antigen is undetermined. The protocol was immunoSEQ multiplex PCR, while the TCRdb copy is restricted to in-frame clones and leaves out a portion. Among 75,000 to 100,000 clones, around 90% were seen once, and the ten largest hold 2% to 3%. This specimen comes from a study of T cell responses to AZD1222 COVID-19 vaccine. Study-wide results and caveats: Baseline seropositivity occurred in only six AZD1222 recipients. Donors were largely white British and mainly female; clonal diversity was possibly underestimated. Spike was spanned by vaccine-associated CD4 TCRs, which were dominant at 160-218 and 743-854.

From germline, CDR1 is MNHEY and CDR2 SVGAGI. The ends lost 5 bases at V and 6 bases at J; junction bases unmatched: 4. This CDR3 has 13 amino acids. The sample here was peripheral blood, taken on day 0 of AZD1222 vaccination. This rearrangement joins TRBV6-5 to TRBJ1-5, with 7 bases identical to TRBD1. This clonotype was sampled from an adult in good health. This CDR3 reads CASSHRGIQPQHF. As DNA, the CDR3 is TGTGCCAGCAGTCACAGGGGTATTCAGCCCCAGCATTTT.